Listed here are 24 T cell receptor beta chains from one sample, sequenced in a study of blood T cell repertoires in COVID-19 (dated by TCRdb to about 2020). Library creation used the immunoSEQ multiplex PCR assay. Entries here come from immuneACCESS through TCRdb and include only in-frame sequences with V and J called. Some clones fail to appear in such tables; in the studies checked, an unresolved V gene covers under half of the shortfall, and the cause of the remainder is unknown. The sample records 60,000 to 85,000 clones, approximately 92% of which are singletons. The ten largest make up approximately 5% of the sample. Sequenced material: peripheral blood. These receptors came from a woman in her 50s with active COVID-19.

V is TRBV10-3 and J is TRBJ2-1; perhaps TRBD2 as D (6 bases). The CDR3 extends over 15 amino acids. Germline CDR1 and CDR2: ENHRY and SYGVKD. Trimming stripped 0 bases from V and 8 bases from J, with 14 bases between. The CDR3 reads CAISESVAVSDEQFF. The CDR3 DNA reads TGTGCCATCAGTGAGTCGGTAGCGGTTAGCGATGAGCAGTTCTTC.

The V call is TRBV11-1, the J call TRBJ2-1, with a tentative D call TRBD1 (6 bases). Germline V lookup: CDR1 SGHAT, CDR2 FQDESV (reference sequence). The CDR3 loop spans 15 amino acids. Trimming took 8 bases from V and 2 from J, leaving 16 bases between them. The CDR3 sequence: CASRLGGGPYNEQFF. The CDR3 nucleotides are TGTGCCAGCCGCCTTGGGGGCGGGCCCTACAATGAGCAGTTCTTC.

The chain employs TRBV7-3 and TRBJ2-2; D gene unclear. The V and J ends lost 2 bases and 1 base respectively, with 5 bases between them. Per germline, CDR1 SGHTA and CDR2 FQGTGA. The CDR3 has 14 residues. CDR3 sequence (DNA): TGTGCCAGCAGCTTACGTTGGAACACCGGGGAGCTGTTTTTT. Amino acids: CASSLRWNTGELFF. Full variable domain (rest looked up from reference TRBV7-3 and TRBJ2-2): GAGVSQTPSNKVTEKGKYVELRCDPISGHTALYWYRQSLGQGPEFLIYFQGTGAADDSGLPNDRFFAVRPEGSVSTLKIQRTERGDSAVYLCASSLRWNTGELFFGEGSRLTVL.

The chain joins TRBV19 to TRBJ2-2; D perhaps matches TRBD2 (6 bases). V was trimmed by 4 bases and J by 1 base, leaving 16 bases between them. Germline V gene data show CDR1 as LNHDA and CDR2 as SQIVND (reference sequence). This CDR3 comprises 17 residues. This CDR3 reads CASSTGPGLQNTGELFF. The CDR3 DNA follows: TGTGCCAGTAGTACAGGACCGGGACTCCAGAACACCGGGGAGCTGTTTTTT.

The V call is TRBV28, the J call TRBJ1-1; the D gene is possibly TRBD1 (5 bases). This CDR3 is built from 15 residues. Germline loops: CDR1 MDHEN, CDR2 SYDVKM. Trimming took 4 bases from V and 0 from J, leaving 12 bases between them. CDR3 DNA sequence: TGTGCCAGCAGTTCTCGACGGGGGATGAACACTGAAGCTTTCTTT. This gives the protein CASSSRRGMNTEAFF.

V is TRBV11-2 and J is TRBJ1-6, with 7 positions matching TRBD1. The CDR3 has 15 amino acids. Trimming took 3 bases from V and 5 from J; bases not matched to a gene: 4. Germline CDR1 SGHAT, CDR2 FQNNGV. Here the CDR3 DNA reads TGTGCCAGCAGCTTGGAGGGGGCGGATAATTCACCCCTCCACTTT. Its protein is CASSLEGADNSPLHF.

The J gene is TRBJ2-4, the V gene TRBV19, with D possibly TRBD2 on 6 matching bases. Trimming pared 3 bases from V and 0 bases from J, leaving 12 bases between. CDR3 size: 16 residues. Germline V lookup: CDR1 LNHDA, CDR2 SQIVND (reference sequence). CDR3 protein: CASSIFGDLAKNIQYF. In DNA, the CDR3 is TGTGCCAGTAGTATTTTCGGGGACTTAGCCAAAAACATTCAGTACTTC.

The chain couples TRBV27 to TRBJ2-1, with TRBD1 matching over 7 bases. Germline V gene data show CDR1 as MNHEY and CDR2 as SMNVEV (reference sequence). This CDR3 spans 14 amino acids. After removal of 8 bases from V and 2 bases from J, the junction contained 6 bases not matched to a gene. The CDR3 sequence is CASQGGGPYNEQFF. CDR3 nucleotides: TGTGCCAGCCAAGGGGGCGGCCCCTACAATGAGCAGTTCTTC.

This clone was observed once. The rearrangement uses TRBV28 and TRBJ2-2, with 11 bases aligning to TRBD2. In germline, CDR1 is MDHEN, CDR2 SYDVKM. The ends lost 3 bases at V and 4 bases at J; junction bases unmatched: 7. The CDR3 is 17 amino acids. The CDR3 here is CASSFIPGTSGTGELFF. In DNA, the CDR3 is TGTGCCAGCAGTTTCATCCCCGGGACTAGCGGCACCGGGGAGCTGTTTTTT.

The chain joins TRBV27 to TRBJ2-7, with D perhaps TRBD2 (5 bases). V lost 4 bases and J 1 base, leaving 14 bases between the germline ends. The CDR3 sequence is 15 residues long. The V gene's germline CDR1 is MNHEY and CDR2 SMNVEV (reference sequence). The CDR3 nucleotides are TGTGCCAGCAGTTACAACTACGGGGATTCCTACGAGCAGTACTTC. This gives the protein CASSYNYGDSYEQYF.

The rearrangement links TRBV29-1 to TRBJ2-1; 7 positions match TRBD1. V dropped 5 bases and J dropped 14; count of bases not matched to a gene: 9. This CDR3 spans 11 amino acids. Germline CDR1 reads SQVTM; CDR2 reads ANQGSEA. CDR3 residues: CSVKTGMKEFF. The CDR3, as DNA: TGCAGCGTTAAGACAGGGATGAAAGAGTTCTTC.

The rearrangement links TRBV4-1 to TRBJ2-1; 9 nucleotides line up with TRBD2. The J segment lost 10 bases and the V segment lost 3 bases, leaving 13 bases of the junction unmatched. In germline, CDR1 is MGHRA, CDR2 YSYEKL. This CDR3 contains 16 residues. The CDR3 region has the DNA TGCGCCAGCAGCCAGACGGGGCTAGCGGGAAGAAACGAGCAGTTCTTC. Protein: CASSQTGLAGRNEQFF.

This rearrangement joins TRBV7-9 to TRBJ2-2, with a weak D call TRBD1 (5 bases). Germline lookup yields CDR1 SEHNR and CDR2 FQNEAQ (reference sequence). This CDR3 is built from 15 residues. V was trimmed by 3 bases and J by 0 bases, leaving 8 bases between them. As DNA, the CDR3 is TGTGCCAGCAGCTTGAGGACAACGAACACCGGGGAGCTGTTTTTT. Amino acids: CASSLRTTNTGELFF.

This clone was seen just once. J is TRBJ2-2 and V is TRBV7-3; D might be TRBD2 (5 bases). V gave up 5 bases and J gave up 6 bases, with 13 bases separating them. CDR3 length: 14 amino acids. The germline CDR1 and CDR2 sequences are SGHTA and FQGTGA. Here the CDR3 reads CASSLGSGPGELFF. CDR3 coding DNA: TGTGCCAGCAGCCTGGGAAGCGGTCCCGGGGAGCTGTTTTTT.

V usage is TRBV6-6 and J usage is TRBJ2-1; no clear D gene. This CDR3 is built from 13 residues. Germline-derived CDR1 and CDR2 are MNHNY and SVGAGI (reference sequence). V gave up 7 bases and J gave up 4 bases, with 11 bases separating them. The CDR3 protein is CASKAGIYNEQFF. The DNA for the CDR3 is TGTGCCAGCAAGGCAGGCATATACAATGAGCAGTTCTTC.

The gene calls are TRBV5-1 and TRBJ2-2; TRBD1 matches at 7 bases. CDR1 is SGHRS, CDR2 YFSETQ, per germline. With 2 bases clipped from V and 4 bases from J, the junction kept 5 bases outside the gene matches. This CDR3 comprises 15 residues. The CDR3 coding sequence is TGCGCCAGCAGCTTAGGGACAGAGATCACCGGGGAGCTGTTTTTT. Protein sequence: CASSLGTEITGELFF.

The chain couples TRBV7-2 to TRBJ2-7; 11 bases are a match to TRBD2. CDR1 SGHTA and CDR2 FQGNSA come from the germline V gene. The CDR3 sequence is 13 residues long. Trimming took 5 bases from V and 9 from J; bases not matched to a gene: 6. As DNA, the CDR3 is TGTGCCAGCAGCGTAGGACTAGCGGGCGGGCAGTACTTC. Its protein is CASSVGLAGGQYF.

The gene calls are TRBV19 and TRBJ2-1; 8 nucleotides match TRBD1. Germline V gene data show CDR1 as LNHDA and CDR2 as SQIVND (reference sequence). This CDR3 has 15 amino acids. V shed 5 bases, J shed 2 bases, and the junction held 5 bases outside the gene matches. CDR3 coding DNA: TGTGCCAGTAGTTTGCCAGGGGGCGCCTACAATGAGCAGTTCTTC. This encodes CASSLPGGAYNEQFF.

The J gene is TRBJ2-1, the V gene TRBV7-9, with D perhaps TRBD2 (6 bases). Germline CDR1 is SEHNR and CDR2 is FQNEAQ (reference sequence). The CDR3 covers 13 residues. Trimming removed 6 bases at V and 7 bases at J, with 13 bases between. The CDR3 region has the DNA TGTGCCAGCAGAAAGGGACTCTTTAATGAGCAGTTCTTC. This codes for CASRKGLFNEQFF.

This rearrangement joins TRBV6-5 to TRBJ2-7; the D is unclear. This CDR3 has 13 residues. The germline V and J ends were trimmed by 0 bases and 3 bases, with 6 bases remaining between them. CDR1 MNHEY and CDR2 SVGAGI come from the germline V gene. CDR3: CASSYSPSYEQYF. CDR3 DNA sequence: TGTGCCAGCAGTTACTCGCCCAGCTACGAGCAGTACTTC.

The chain links TRBV21-1 to TRBJ2-1; the table's D call, TRBD2, was not checked against the DNA. TRBV21-1 is a documented pseudogene. This CDR3 is built from 18 residues. CDR3 bases: TGTGCCAGCAGCAAAGGGACTAGCGGGAGCGTTAGCGACAATGAGCAGTTCTTC. Its protein is CASSKGTSGSVSDNEQFF.

V and J are TRBV4-1 and TRBJ2-2, with D tentatively TRBD2 (5 bases). Germline CDR1 is MGHRA and CDR2 is YSYEKL. Trimming removed 1 base from V and 4 bases from J, with 10 bases in between. The CDR3 loop spans 15 amino acids. The CDR3 nucleotides are TGCGCCAGCAGCCAAGGGCTAGCTGGCACCGGGGAGCTGTTTTTT. Protein sequence: CASSQGLAGTGELFF.

The chain couples TRBV3-1 (or the pseudogene TRBV3-2) to TRBJ1-1; D unresolved. CDR3 length: 15 amino acids. Germline values: CDR1 LGHDT, CDR2 YNNKEL (reference sequence). Trimming stripped 0 bases from V and 4 bases from J, with 12 bases between. The CDR3 region is CASSQDLGRRTEAFF. In DNA form, the CDR3 reads TGTGCCAGCAGCCAAGATCTAGGGAGACGCACTGAAGCTTTCTTT.

The V gene is TRBV18, the J gene TRBJ2-1, with TRBD2 matching over 7 bases. Germline V gives CDR1 KGHSH, CDR2 LQKENI. The ends lost 3 bases at V and 6 bases at J; junction bases unmatched: 8. The CDR3 is 15 residues long. The CDR3 sequence is CASSPSAGVGNEQFF. DNA of the CDR3: TGTGCCAGCTCACCCTCGGCGGGAGTTGGCAATGAGCAGTTCTTC. The full variable domain, completed using reference TRBV18 and TRBJ2-1, is NAGVMQNPRHLVRRRGQEARLRCSPMKGHSHVYWYRQLPEEGLKFMVYLQKENIIDESGMPKERFSAEFPKEGPSILRIQQVVRGDSAAYFCASSPSAGVGNEQFFGPGTRLTVL.